This TCR beta chain is drawn from a study of CD8 T cells in ankylosing spondylitis. Germline-derived CDR1 and CDR2 are MDHEN and SYDVKM. Trimming took off 5 bases at V and 5 bases at J, with 18 bases between the two ends. CDR3 length: 15 amino acids. TCRdb used MiXCR to reprocess the 5' RACE reads, holding one entry per CDR3 protein. The sample includes 250,000 to 300,000 distinct CDR3 sequences, 20% of them seen just once. The V and J genes are TRBV28 and TRBJ1-1; D not resolved. This receptor was obtained from a male donor with ankylosing spondylitis or in good health (not recorded which). The material sequenced was blood, either unsorted or a sorted T cell fraction (not recorded which). CDR3 loop: CASSPPMAGNTEAFF. CDR3 nucleotide sequence: TGTGCCAGCAGTCCACCTATGGCCGGGAATACTGAAGCTTTCTTT.